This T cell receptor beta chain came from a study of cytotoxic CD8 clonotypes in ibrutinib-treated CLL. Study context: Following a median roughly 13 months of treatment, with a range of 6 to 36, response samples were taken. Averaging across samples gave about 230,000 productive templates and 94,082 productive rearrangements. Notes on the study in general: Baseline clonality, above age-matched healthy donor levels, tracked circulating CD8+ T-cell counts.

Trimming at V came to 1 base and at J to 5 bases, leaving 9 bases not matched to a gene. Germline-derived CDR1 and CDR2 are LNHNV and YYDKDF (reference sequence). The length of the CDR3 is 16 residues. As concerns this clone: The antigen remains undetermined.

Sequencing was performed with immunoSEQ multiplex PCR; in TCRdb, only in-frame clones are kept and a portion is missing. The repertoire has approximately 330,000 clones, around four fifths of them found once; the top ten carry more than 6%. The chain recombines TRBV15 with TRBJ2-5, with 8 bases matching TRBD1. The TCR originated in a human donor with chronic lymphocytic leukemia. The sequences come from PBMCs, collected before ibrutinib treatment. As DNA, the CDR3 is TGTGCCACCAGCAGAGCTCCCAGGGGGCTACGGGAGACCCAGTACTTC. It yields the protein CATSRAPRGLRETQYF.